This note documents a single TCR beta chain sequence. The target antigen is unknown. The data stem from a study of T cell responses to AZD1222 COVID-19 vaccine. General study results and limits: The peak T cell response came first, and repertoires were sampled only after it. Baseline seropositivity characterized only 5 or 6 AZD1222 recipients.

Assay: immunoSEQ multiplex PCR; the TCRdb copy retains only in-frame clones and omits some. The repertoire holds under 80,000 clones, with nearly 90% as singletons. This CDR3 spans 15 amino acids. V lost 4 bases to trimming and J lost 6 bases; unmatched junction nucleotides: 4. Per germline, CDR1 SGHAT and CDR2 FQNNGV. Sequenced here: peripheral blood, sampled 28 days after the second AZD1222 dose. The receptor was isolated from an adult who received the AZD1222 COVID-19 vaccine. This rearrangement joins TRBV11-2 to TRBJ2-1; 12 positions match TRBD2. The CDR3 coding sequence is TGTGCCAGCAGCTCACTAGCGGGAGGAGTCAATGAGCAGTTCTTC. It translates to CASSSLAGGVNEQFF.